The T cell receptor beta chain described here comes from a study of blood T cell repertoires in COVID-19. Profiled with immunoSEQ multiplex PCR; TCRdb holds only in-frame clones, not every one. The sample comprises 150,000 to 200,000 clones, more than 75% of which are singletons, and approximately 5.4% rests with the top ten. The CDR3 is 15 amino acids. V gave up 4 bases and J gave up 5 bases; unmatched junction bases: 10. Germline V gene sequence: CDR1 SGHNT, CDR2 YYREEE (reference sequence). In this sample, this clone turned up a few times. The TCR originated in a man in his forties or fifties who had recovered from COVID-19. The source material was PBMCs or T cells enriched from blood (not recorded which). V usage is TRBV5-4 and J usage is TRBJ2-3, with 7 bases that match TRBD2. In nucleotides, the CDR3 is TGTGCCAGCAGCCACTCGGGGACTAACCAAGATACGCAGTATTTT. This codes for CASSHSGTNQDTQYF.